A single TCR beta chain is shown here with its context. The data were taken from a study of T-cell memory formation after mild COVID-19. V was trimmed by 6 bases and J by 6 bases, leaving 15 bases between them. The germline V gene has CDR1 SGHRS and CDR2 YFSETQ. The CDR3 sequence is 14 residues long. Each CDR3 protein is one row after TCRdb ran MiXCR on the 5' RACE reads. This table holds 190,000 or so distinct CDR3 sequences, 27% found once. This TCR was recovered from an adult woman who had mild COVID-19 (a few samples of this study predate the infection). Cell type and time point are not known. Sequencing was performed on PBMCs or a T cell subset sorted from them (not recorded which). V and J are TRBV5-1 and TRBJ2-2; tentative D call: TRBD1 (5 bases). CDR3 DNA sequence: TGCGCCAGCATGGTCGTCGTAGGGGCCGGGGAGCTGTTTTTT. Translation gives CASMVVVGAGELFF.